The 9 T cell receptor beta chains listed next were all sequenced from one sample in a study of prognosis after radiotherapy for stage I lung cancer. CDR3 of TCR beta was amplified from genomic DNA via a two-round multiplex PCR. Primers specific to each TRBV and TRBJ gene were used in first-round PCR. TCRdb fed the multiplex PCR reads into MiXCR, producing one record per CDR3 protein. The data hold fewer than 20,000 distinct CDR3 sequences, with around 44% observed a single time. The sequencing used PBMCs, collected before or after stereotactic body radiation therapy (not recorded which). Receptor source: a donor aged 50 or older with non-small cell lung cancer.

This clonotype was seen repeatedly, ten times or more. Here the CDR3 DNA reads TGTGCCAGCAGTGAAGGATTGGGACAGGTGCTAGATACGCAGTATTTT. Encoded protein: CASSEGLGQVLDTQYF. The V and J genes are TRBV25-1 and TRBJ2-3; 8 bases map to TRBD1. V lost 2 bases and J lost 5; bases outside the gene matches: 9. Germline lookup yields CDR1 MGHDK and CDR2 SYGVNS. There are 16 residues in the CDR3.

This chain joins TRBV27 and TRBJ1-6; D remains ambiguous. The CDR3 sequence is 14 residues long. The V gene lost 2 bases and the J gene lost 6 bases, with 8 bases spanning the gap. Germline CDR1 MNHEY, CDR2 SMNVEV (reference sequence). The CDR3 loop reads CASSLQTGNSPLHF. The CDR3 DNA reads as TGTGCCAGCAGTTTACAGACGGGTAATTCACCCCTCCACTTT.

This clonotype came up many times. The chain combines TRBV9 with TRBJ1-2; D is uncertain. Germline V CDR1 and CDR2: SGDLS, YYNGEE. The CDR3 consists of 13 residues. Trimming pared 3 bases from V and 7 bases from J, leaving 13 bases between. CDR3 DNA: TGTGCCAGCAGCGCGGGAGGTTCGGGTGGCTACACCTTC. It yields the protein CASSAGGSGGYTF.

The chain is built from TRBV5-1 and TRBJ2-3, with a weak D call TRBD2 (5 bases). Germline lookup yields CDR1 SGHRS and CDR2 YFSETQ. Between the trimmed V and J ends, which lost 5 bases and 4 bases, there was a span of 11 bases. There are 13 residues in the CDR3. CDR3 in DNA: TGCGCCAGCAGTTTCGGGGAACCAGATACGCAGTATTTT. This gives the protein CASSFGEPDTQYF.

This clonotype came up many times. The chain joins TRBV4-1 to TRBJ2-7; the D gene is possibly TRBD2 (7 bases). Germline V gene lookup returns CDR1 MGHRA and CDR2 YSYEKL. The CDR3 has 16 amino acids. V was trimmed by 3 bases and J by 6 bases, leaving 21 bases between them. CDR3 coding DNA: TGCGCCAGCAGCCAGTCACAGGGAGCTAGCGGAGGCGAGCAGTACTTC. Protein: CASSQSQGASGGEQYF.

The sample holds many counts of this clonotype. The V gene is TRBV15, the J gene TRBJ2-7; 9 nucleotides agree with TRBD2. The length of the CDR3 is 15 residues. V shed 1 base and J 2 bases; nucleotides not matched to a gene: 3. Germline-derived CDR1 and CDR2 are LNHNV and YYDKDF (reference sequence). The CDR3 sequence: CATSRGTSETYEQYF. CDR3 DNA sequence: TGTGCCACCAGCAGAGGGACTAGCGAGACCTACGAGCAGTACTTC.

The CDR3: CSASASWGEGYNSPLHF. The CDR3 DNA is TGCAGTGCTAGCGCGTCTTGGGGGGAAGGTTATAATTCACCCCTCCACTTT. This chain links TRBV20-1 with TRBJ1-6; weak D call: TRBD1 (5 bases). The CDR3 has 17 residues. Trimming left V 3 bases short and J 4 bases short, with 19 bases between. In germline, CDR1 is DFQATT, CDR2 SNEGSKA (reference sequence).

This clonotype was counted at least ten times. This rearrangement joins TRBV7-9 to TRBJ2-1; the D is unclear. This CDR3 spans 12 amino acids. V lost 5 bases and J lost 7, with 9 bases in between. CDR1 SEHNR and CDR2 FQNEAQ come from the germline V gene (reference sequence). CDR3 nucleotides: TGTGCCAGCAGCAGGGCTAAAAATGAGCAGTTCTTC. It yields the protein CASSRAKNEQFF. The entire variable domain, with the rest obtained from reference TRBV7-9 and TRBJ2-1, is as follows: DTGVSQNPRHKITKRGQNVTFRCDPISEHNRLYWYRQTLGQGPEFLTYFQNEAQLEKSRLLSDRFSAERPKGSFSTLEIQRTEQGDSAMYLCASSRAKNEQFFGPGTRLTVL.

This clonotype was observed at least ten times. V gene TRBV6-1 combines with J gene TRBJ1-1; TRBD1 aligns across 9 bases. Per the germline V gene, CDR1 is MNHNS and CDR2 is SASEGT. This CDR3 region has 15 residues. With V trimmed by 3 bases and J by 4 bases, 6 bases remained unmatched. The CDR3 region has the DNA TGTGCCAGCAGTGACCCCGGGACAGGGTTCACTGAAGCTTTCTTT. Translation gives CASSDPGTGFTEAFF.